This T cell receptor (beta chain) was sequenced in a study of blood T cell repertoires in COVID-19. The V end was cut by 6 bases, the J end by 2 bases, with 13 bases between. Looked up from germline, CDR1 is LGHDT and CDR2 is YNNKEL (reference sequence). The CDR3 sequence is 14 residues long. Source study methods: Nucleated cell number was recorded as an estimate derived from reference gene primer amplification. Clones were read by immunoSEQ multiplex PCR, and TCRdb kept only the in-frame ones, dropping some. V and J calls and clone size follow that table, whereas D and trimming were derived from the DNA. This sample has 95,000 to 150,000 clones; roughly 89% occur once, and the top ten carry around 4.2%.

The chain employs TRBV3-1 (or the pseudogene TRBV3-2) and TRBJ1-1; tentative D call: TRBD1 (5 bases). The clonotype was recovered from a man aged 35 to 55 with acute or convalescent COVID-19. The sequenced sample consisted of peripheral blood. The CDR3 DNA sequence: TGTGCCAGCAGGCCTCAAGGGGTAAACACTGAAGCTTTCTTT. Amino acid sequence: CASRPQGVNTEAFF.